Shown below are 6 T cell receptor beta chains from a single sample sequenced in a study of T cell repertoires in cytomegalovirus infection. TCRdb analysed the reads with MiXCR anew, one entry per CDR3 protein. The table lists 100,000 to 150,000 distinct CDR3 sequences, 7.5% to 9% of them singletons. The sequenced material came from PBMCs. Receptors originate from a human donor in good health (CMV status not recorded). Some clones in this sample may be carry-over from other donors' samples.

This clonotype was counted between two and nine times. The chain links TRBV29-1 to TRBJ2-1; 9 nucleotides line up with TRBD2. Per the germline V gene, CDR1 is SQVTM and CDR2 is ANQGSEA. This CDR3 is built from 11 residues. V trimming: 6 bases; J trimming: 9 bases; junction bases outside the gene matches: 3. The CDR3: CSVRLAVEQFF. The DNA of the CDR3 is TGCAGCGTGAGACTAGCGGTTGAGCAGTTCTTC.

This clonotype was counted between two and nine times. The V and J genes are TRBV20-1 and TRBJ2-7, with 12 bases that match TRBD2. The germline gives CDR1 DFQATT, CDR2 SNEGSKA (reference sequence). V lost 5 bases and J lost 6; bases outside the gene matches: 8. The CDR3 sequence is 14 residues long. The CDR3 here is CSARTSGGPGEQYF. The CDR3, as DNA: TGCAGTGCTCGAACTAGCGGGGGGCCGGGCGAGCAGTACTTC.

This clonotype was counted at least ten times. CDR3 amino acids: CASSLVGTSGGLETQYF. CDR3 sequence (DNA): TGTGCCAGCAGCTTAGTAGGGACTAGCGGGGGGCTAGAGACCCAGTACTTC. This rearrangement joins TRBV7-8 to TRBJ2-5, with 15 bases identical to TRBD2. The CDR3 consists of 17 residues. V lost 1 base and J lost 4; bases outside the gene matches: 4. CDR1 is SGHVS, CDR2 FQNEAQ, per germline.

This clonotype was counted many times. The rearrangement links TRBV12-3 or TRBV12-4 to TRBJ2-2; TRBD1 might be the D (5 bases). The CDR3 runs to 16 residues. V dropped 1 base and J dropped 4 bases, with 13 bases sitting between them. The CDR3 region is CASSLDKGKVTGELFF. The CDR3, as DNA: TGTGCCAGCAGTTTAGACAAGGGGAAAGTCACCGGGGAGCTGTTTTTT.

CDR3 sequence reads: CASSHRGVGGAYEQYF. CDR3 in DNA: TGTGCCAGCAGTCACCGAGGGGTAGGGGGCGCATACGAGCAGTACTTC. The rearrangement uses TRBV28 and TRBJ2-7; TRBD1 matches 7 bases. The CDR3 spans 16 residues. The J segment lost 4 bases and the V segment lost 5 bases, leaving 14 bases of the junction unmatched. Per the germline V gene, CDR1 is MDHEN and CDR2 is SYDVKM.

This clonotype was counted many times. V usage is TRBV7-2 and J usage is TRBJ2-1, with a possible D match to TRBD2 (6 bases). Looked up from germline, CDR1 is SGHTA and CDR2 is FQGNSA. The length of the CDR3 is 19 residues. The V and J ends lost 5 bases and 5 bases respectively, with 28 bases between them. CDR3 DNA: TGTGCCAGCAGCCCAGACTGGCTAGCGAGGAGGATGATGGACAATGAGCAGTTCTTC. Protein sequence: CASSPDWLARRMMDNEQFF.